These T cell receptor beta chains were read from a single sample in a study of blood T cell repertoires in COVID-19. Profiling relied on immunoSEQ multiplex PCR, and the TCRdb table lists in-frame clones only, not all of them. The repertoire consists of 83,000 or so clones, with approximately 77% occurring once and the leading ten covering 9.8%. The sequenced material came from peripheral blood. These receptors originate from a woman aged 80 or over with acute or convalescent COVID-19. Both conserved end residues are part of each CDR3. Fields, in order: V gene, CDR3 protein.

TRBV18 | CASSRLGNEQFF
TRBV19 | CASSTGHGNQPQHF
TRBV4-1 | CASSQDSSGRLYEQYF
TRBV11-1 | CASSLGEISMGYTF
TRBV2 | CASSKGLSVDGYTF
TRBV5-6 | CASSSGIYGNTIYF
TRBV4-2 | CASSQEVRQGIAQYF
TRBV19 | CASSTRSTGGTEAFF
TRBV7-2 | CASSLAGAYEQYF
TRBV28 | CASSSLNYRETQETQYF
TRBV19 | CASSKEGRGFYSNQPQHF
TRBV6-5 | CASSPTQGTDTQYF
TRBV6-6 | CASSYTGTGGNGYTF
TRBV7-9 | CASSLARTGELFF
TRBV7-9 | CASSRTGTGAYEQYF
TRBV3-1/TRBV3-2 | CASSQDQGTGHGYTF
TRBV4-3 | CASSQQSPVQGPGNTIYF
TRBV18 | CASSPGTVNEKLFF
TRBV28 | CASSLGGRAYEQYF
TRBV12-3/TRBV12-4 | CASHRGLQETQYF
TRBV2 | CASSPQETQYF
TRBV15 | CATSGHGQGPNSGRTDTQYF
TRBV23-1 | CASVSTGVSYEQYF
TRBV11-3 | CASSLSHGTEAFF
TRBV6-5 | CASSYQGFPTDTQYF
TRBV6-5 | CASRGSGVNEQFF
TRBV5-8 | CASSFGVPYEQYF
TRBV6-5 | CASSYRGLYGYTF
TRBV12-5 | CASGLPRGRSRMEAFF
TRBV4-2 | CASSQGSGVGNTIYF
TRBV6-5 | CASCLSGSSYEQYF
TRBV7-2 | CASSRSMNTEAFF
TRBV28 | CASSLSPGVNGYTF
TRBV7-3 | CASSLQGSAGELFF
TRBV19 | CASSTTRLITEAFF
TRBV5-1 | CASSLGTGPYNEQFF
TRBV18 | CASLPNRGNYGYTF
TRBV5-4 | CASSPYSYNEQFF
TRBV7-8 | CASSLAPGQTYEQYF
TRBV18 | CASSPQSGQGHSYGYTF
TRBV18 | CASSRGSDGYTF
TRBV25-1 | CASAAQGRGTEAFF
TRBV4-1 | CASSRTSAGNQPQHF
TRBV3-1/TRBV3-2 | CASSPGLGSSYEQYF
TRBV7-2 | CASSLATGTVVRGQYF
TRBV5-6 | CASSRDRRTDTQYF
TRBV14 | CASSQGLAVYNEQFF